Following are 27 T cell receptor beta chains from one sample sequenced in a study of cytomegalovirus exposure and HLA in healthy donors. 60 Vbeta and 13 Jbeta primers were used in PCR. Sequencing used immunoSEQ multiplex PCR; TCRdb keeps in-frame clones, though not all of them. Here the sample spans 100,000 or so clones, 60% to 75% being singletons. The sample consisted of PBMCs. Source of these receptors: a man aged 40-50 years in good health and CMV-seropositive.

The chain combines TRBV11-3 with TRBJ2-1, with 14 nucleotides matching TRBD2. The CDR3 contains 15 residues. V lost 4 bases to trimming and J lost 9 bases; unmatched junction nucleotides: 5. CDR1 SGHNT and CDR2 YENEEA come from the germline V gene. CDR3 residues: CASSSGTSGGGEQFF. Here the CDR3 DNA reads TGTGCCAGCAGCTCCGGGACTAGCGGGGGAGGTGAGCAGTTCTTC.

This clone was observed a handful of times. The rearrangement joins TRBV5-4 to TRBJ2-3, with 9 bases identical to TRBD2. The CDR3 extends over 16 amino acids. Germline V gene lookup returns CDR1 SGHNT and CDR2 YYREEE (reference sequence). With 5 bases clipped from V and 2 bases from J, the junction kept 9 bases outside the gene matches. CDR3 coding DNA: TGTGCCAGCAGTCCGGGGACTAGCAGCTACACAGATACGCAGTATTTT. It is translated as CASSPGTSSYTDTQYF.

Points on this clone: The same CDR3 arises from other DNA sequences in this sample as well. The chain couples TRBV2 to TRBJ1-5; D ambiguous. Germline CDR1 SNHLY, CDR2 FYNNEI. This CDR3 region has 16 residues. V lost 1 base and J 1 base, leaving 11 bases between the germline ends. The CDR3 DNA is TGTGCCAGCAGTGAAGATGGGCAAGCAAGCAATCAGCCCCAGCATTTT. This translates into CASSEDGQASNQPQHF.

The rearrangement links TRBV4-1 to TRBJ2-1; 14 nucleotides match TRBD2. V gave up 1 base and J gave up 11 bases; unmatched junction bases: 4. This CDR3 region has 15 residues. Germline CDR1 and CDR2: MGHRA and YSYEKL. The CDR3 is CASSQGTSGRQQQFF. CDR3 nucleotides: TGCGCCAGCAGCCAAGGGACTAGCGGGAGGCAACAGCAGTTCTTC.

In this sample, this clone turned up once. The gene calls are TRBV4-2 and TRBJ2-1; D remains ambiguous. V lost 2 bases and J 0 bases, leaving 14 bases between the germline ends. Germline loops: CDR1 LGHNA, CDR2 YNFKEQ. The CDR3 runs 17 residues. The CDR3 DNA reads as TGTGCCAGCAGCCAACCCTATAGCTCCACCTCCTACAATGAGCAGTTCTTC. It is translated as CASSQPYSSTSYNEQFF.

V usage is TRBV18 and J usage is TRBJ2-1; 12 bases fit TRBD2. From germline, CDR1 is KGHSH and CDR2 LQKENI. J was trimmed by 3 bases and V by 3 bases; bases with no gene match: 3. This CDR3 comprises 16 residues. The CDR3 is CASSPRLAGDYNEQFF. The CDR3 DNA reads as TGTGCCAGCTCACCTCGACTAGCGGGGGACTACAATGAGCAGTTCTTC.

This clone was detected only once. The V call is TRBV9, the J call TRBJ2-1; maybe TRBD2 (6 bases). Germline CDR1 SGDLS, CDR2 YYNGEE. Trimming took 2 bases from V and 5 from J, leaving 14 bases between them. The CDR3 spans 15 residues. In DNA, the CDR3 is TGTGCCAGCAGCGTCCCAAATAGCGGTAACAATGAGCAGTTCTTC. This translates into CASSVPNSGNNEQFF.

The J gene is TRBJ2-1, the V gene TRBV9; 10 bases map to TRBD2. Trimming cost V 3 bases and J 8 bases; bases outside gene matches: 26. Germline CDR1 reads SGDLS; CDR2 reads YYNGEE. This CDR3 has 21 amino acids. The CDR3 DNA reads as TGTGCCAGCAGCGCGGGGCGGCTAGCGGGAGAGGGGACGGCATTTTTTCATGAGCAGTTCTTC. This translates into CASSAGRLAGEGTAFFHEQFF. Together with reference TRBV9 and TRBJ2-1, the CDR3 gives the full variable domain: DSGVTQTPKHLITATGQRVTLRCSPRSGDLSVYWYQQSLDQGLQFLIQYYNGEERAKGNILERFSAQQFPDLHSELNLSSLELGDSALYFCASSAGRLAGEGTAFFHEQFFGPGTRLTVL.

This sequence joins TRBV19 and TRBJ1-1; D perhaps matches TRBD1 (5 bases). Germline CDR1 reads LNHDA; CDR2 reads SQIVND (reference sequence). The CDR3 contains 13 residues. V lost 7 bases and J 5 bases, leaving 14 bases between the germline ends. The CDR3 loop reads CASTRGRGTEAFF. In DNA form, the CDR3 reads TGTGCCAGTACCCGGGGGAGGGGTACTGAAGCTTTCTTT.

The CDR3 bases are TGTGCCACCAGCCTCAAGGGGGCTGATCAGTTCTTC. This codes for CATSLKGADQFF. V usage is TRBV15 and J usage is TRBJ2-1, with TRBD1 identical over 7 bases. The CDR3 contains 12 residues. The trim removed 5 bases at V and 13 bases at J, leaving 8 bases unmatched. Germline values: CDR1 LNHNV, CDR2 YYDKDF (reference sequence). The full variable domain, completed using reference TRBV15 and TRBJ2-1, is DAMVIQNPRYQVTQFGKPVTLSCSQTLNHNVMYWYQQKSSQAPKLLFHYYDKDFNNEADTPDNFQSRRPNTSFCFLDIRSPGLGDTAMYLCATSLKGADQFFGPGTRLTVL.

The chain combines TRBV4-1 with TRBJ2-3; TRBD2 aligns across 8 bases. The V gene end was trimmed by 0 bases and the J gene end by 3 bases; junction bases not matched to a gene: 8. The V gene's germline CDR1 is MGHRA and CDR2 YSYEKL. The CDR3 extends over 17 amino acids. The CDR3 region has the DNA TGCGCCAGCAGCCAAGATCGCGGGAGCGGGAGAACAGATACGCAGTATTTT. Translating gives CASSQDRGSGRTDTQYF.

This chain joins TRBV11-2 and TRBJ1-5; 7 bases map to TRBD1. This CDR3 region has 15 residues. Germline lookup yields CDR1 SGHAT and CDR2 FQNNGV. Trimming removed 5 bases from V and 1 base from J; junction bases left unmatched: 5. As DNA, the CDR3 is TGTGCCAGCAGCCTACAGGGGCTAAGCAATCAGCCCCAGCATTTT. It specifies CASSLQGLSNQPQHF. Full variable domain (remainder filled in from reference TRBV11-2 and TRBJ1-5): EAGVAQSPRYKIIEKRQSVAFWCNPISGHATLYWYQQILGQGPKLLIQFQNNGVVDDSQLPKDRFSAERLKGVDSTLKIQPAKLEDSAVYLCASSLQGLSNQPQHFGDGTRLSIL.

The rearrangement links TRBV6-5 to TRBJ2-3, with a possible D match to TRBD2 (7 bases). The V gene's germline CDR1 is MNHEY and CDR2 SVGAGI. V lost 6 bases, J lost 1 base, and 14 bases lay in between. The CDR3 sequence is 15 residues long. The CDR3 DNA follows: TGTGCCAGCAGCACTGCGGGGGCCGGCACAGATACGCAGTATTTT. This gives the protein CASSTAGAGTDTQYF.

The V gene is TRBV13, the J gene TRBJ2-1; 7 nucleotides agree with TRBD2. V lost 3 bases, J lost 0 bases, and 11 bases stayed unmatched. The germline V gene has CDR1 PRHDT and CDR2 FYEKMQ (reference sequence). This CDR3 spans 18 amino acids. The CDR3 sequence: CASSFGLRGGSSYNEQFF. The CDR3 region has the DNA TGTGCCAGCAGCTTCGGGCTTCGGGGCGGGAGCTCCTACAATGAGCAGTTCTTC.

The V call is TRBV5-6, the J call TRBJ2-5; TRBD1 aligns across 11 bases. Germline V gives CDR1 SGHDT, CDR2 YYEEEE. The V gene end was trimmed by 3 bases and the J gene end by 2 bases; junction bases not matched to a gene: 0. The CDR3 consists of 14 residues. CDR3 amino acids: CASSWDRGQETQYF. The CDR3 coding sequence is TGTGCCAGCAGCTGGGACAGGGGGCAAGAGACCCAGTACTTC. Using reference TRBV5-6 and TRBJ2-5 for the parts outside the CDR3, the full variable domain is DAGVTQSPTHLIKTRGQQVTLRCSPKSGHDTVSWYQQALGQGPQFIFQYYEEEERQRGNFPDRFSGHQFPNYSSELNVNALLLGDSALYLCASSWDRGQETQYFGPGTRLLVL.

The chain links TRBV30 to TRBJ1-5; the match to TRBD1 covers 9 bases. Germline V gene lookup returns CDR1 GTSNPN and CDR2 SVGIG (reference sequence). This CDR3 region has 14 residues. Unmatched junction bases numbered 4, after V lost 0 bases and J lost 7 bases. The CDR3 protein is CAWSVQGARQPQHF. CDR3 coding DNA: TGTGCCTGGAGTGTACAGGGGGCGAGGCAGCCCCAGCATTTT.

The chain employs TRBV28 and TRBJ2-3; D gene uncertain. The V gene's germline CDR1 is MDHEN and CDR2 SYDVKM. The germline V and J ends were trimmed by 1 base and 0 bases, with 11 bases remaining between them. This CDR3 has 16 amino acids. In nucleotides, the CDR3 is TGTGCCAGCAGTTTATTACTGTCTTCTAGCACAGATACGCAGTATTTT. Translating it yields CASSLLLSSSTDTQYF.

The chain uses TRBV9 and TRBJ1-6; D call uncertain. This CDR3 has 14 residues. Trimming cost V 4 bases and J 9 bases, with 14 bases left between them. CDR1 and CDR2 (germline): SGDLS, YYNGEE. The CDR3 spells CASSTGRAGSPLHF. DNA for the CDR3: TGTGCCAGCAGCACGGGGAGGGCTGGTTCACCCCTCCACTTT.

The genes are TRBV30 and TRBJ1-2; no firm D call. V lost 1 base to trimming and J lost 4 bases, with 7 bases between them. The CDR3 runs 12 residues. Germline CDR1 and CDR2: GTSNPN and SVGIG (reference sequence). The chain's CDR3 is CAWSDGSYGYTF. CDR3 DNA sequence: TGTGCCTGGAGTGACGGTTCCTATGGCTACACCTTC.

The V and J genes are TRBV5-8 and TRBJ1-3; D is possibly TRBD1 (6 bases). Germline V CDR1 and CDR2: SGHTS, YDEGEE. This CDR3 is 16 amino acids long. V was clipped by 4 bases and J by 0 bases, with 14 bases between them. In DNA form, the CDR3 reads TGTGCCAGCAGCCCACTCGACAGGCTCTCTGGAAACACCATATATTTT. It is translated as CASSPLDRLSGNTIYF. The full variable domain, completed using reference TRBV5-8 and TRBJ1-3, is EAGVTQSPTHLIKTRGQQATLRCSPISGHTSVYWYQQALGLGLQFLLWYDEGEERNRGNFPPRFSGRQFPNYSSELNVNALELEDSALYLCASSPLDRLSGNTIYFGEGSWLTVV.

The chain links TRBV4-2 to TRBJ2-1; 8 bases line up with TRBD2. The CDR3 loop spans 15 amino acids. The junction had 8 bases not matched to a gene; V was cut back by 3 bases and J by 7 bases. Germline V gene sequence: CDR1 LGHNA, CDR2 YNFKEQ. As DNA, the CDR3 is TGTGCCAGCAGCCAGGAAGCGGGAGTTAAGAATGAGCAGTTCTTC. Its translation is CASSQEAGVKNEQFF.

Written as DNA, the CDR3 is TGTGCCAGCAAAAGGGACTGGGGCACCGGGGAGCTGTTTTTT. As protein: CASKRDWGTGELFF. The V and J genes are TRBV2 and TRBJ2-2; TRBD2 is a possible D gene (6 bases). V gave up 7 bases and J gave up 4 bases, with 13 bases separating them. Germline V CDR1 and CDR2: SNHLY, FYNNEI. The CDR3 totals 14 residues. The whole variable domain, filled in from reference TRBV2 and TRBJ2-2, reads EPEVTQTPSHQVTQMGQEVILRCVPISNHLYFYWYRQILGQKVEFLVSFYNNEISEKSEIFDDQFSVERPDGSNFTLKIRSTKLEDSAMYFCASKRDWGTGELFFGEGSRLTVL.

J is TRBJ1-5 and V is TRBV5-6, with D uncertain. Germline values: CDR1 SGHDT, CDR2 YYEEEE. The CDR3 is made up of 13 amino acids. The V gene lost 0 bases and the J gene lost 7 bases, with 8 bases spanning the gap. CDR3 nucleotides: TGTGCCAGCAGCTTGGCACCGAGCCAGCCCCAGCATTTT. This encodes CASSLAPSQPQHF.

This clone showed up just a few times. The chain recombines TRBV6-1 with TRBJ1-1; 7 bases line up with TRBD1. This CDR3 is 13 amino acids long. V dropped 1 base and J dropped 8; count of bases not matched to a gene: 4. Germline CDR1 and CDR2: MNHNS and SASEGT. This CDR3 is CASSEGTGREAFF. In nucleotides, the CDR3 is TGTGCCAGCAGTGAAGGGACAGGCCGAGAAGCTTTCTTT.

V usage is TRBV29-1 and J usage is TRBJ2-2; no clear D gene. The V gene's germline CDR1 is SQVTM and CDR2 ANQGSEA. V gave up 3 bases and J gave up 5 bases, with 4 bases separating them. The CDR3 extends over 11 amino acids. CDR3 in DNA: TGCAGCGTTGAGAGTACCGGGGAGCTGTTTTTT. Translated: CSVESTGELFF.

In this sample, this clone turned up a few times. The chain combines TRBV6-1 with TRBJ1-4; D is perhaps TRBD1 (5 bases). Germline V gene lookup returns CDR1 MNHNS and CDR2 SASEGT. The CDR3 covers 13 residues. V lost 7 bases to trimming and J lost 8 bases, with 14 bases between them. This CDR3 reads CASIDRYGEKLFF. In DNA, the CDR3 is TGTGCCAGCATCGACAGATACGGGGAAAAACTGTTTTTT.

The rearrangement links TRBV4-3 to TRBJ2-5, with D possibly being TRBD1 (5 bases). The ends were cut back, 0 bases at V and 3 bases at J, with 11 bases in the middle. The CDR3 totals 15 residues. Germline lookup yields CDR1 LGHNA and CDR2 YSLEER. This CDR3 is CASSQDSIGEETQYF. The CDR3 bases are TGCGCCAGCAGCCAAGATTCCATAGGGGAAGAGACCCAGTACTTC.